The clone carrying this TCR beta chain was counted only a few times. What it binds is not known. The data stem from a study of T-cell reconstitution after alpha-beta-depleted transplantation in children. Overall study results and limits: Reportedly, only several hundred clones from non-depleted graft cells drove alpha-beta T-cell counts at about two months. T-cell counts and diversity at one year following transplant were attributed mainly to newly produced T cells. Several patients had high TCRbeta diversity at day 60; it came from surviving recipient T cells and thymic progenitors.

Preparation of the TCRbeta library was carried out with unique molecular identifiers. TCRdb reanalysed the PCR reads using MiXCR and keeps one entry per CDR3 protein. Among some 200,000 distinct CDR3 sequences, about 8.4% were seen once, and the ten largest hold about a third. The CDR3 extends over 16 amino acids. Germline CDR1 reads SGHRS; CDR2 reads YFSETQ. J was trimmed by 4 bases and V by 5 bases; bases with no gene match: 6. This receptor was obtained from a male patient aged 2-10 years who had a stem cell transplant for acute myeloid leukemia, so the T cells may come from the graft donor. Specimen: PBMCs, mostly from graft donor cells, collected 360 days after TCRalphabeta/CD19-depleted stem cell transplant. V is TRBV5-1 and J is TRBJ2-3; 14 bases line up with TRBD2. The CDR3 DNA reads TGCGCCAGCAGTCCAGGACTAGCGGGGGGATCAGATACGCAGTATTTT. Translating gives CASSPGLAGGSDTQYF.